The rows below give T cell receptor beta chains drawn from one sample of a study of cytomegalovirus exposure and HLA in healthy donors. Sequenced by immunoSEQ multiplex PCR; TCRdb stores in-frame clones only, minus some. The sample shows approximately 67,000 clones, 75% to 90% of them seen only once. The specimen sequenced was PBMCs. The receptor source for this set is a woman in her twenties or thirties in good health and CMV-seropositive. Both conserved end residues are part of each CDR3.

j_call v_call cdr3_aa
TRBJ1-1 TRBV9 CASSVAQGIAKAFF
TRBJ2-1 TRBV5-6 CASSNQGFDPYNEQFF
TRBJ2-2 TRBV11-3 CASSLSRANTGELFF
TRBJ1-4 TRBV5-6 CASSLGGYYEKLFF
TRBJ1-2 TRBV5-1 CASSSSTGNYGYTF
TRBJ2-7 TRBV29-1 CAAVRGAFYEQYF
TRBJ1-2 TRBV7-3 CASSLFGTGDGYTF
TRBJ2-7 TRBV2 CASQTAYEQYF
TRBJ1-2 TRBV2 CASSESTGVGYTF
TRBJ2-5 TRBV4-2 CASSQDRRLETQYF